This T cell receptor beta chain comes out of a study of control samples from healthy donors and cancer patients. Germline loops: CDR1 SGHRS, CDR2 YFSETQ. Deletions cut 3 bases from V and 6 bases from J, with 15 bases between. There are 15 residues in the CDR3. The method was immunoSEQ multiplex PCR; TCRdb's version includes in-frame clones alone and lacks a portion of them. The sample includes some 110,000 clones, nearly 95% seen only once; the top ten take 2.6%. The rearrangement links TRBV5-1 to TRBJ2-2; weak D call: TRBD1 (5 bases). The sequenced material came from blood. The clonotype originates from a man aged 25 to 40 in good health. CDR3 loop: CASSSVQGGSGELFF. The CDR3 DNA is TGCGCCAGCAGCTCTGTCCAGGGTGGCTCCGGGGAGCTGTTTTTT.